This T cell receptor (beta chain) was retrieved from a study of T cells in localized non-small cell lung cancer. Data came from immunoSEQ multiplex PCR; TCRdb stores just in-frame clones and leaves some out. The sample records around 29,000 clones, less than 95% being singletons. CDR1 and CDR2 from the germline V gene are LNHDA and SQIVND (reference sequence). The CDR3 sequence is 14 residues long. Unmatched junction bases numbered 3, after V lost 5 bases and J lost 0 bases. Notes on this clone: Its matching antigen is unknown.

Study-wide points: Longer survival (overall) was linked to higher T cell density in blood. Investigators sequenced only a single tumor region, leaving heterogeneity possible. There was higher T cell clonality in uninvolved adjacent lung than in tumor, and it was highest there.

Specimen: peripheral blood, collected before any cancer treatment. The receptor comes from a female donor older than 55 with stage I lung adenocarcinoma. The chain links TRBV19 to TRBJ1-1; TRBD1 agrees at 7 bases. In nucleotides, the CDR3 is TGTGCCAGTAGTTCAGGGGGGATGAACACTGAAGCTTTCTTT. Protein product: CASSSGGMNTEAFF.